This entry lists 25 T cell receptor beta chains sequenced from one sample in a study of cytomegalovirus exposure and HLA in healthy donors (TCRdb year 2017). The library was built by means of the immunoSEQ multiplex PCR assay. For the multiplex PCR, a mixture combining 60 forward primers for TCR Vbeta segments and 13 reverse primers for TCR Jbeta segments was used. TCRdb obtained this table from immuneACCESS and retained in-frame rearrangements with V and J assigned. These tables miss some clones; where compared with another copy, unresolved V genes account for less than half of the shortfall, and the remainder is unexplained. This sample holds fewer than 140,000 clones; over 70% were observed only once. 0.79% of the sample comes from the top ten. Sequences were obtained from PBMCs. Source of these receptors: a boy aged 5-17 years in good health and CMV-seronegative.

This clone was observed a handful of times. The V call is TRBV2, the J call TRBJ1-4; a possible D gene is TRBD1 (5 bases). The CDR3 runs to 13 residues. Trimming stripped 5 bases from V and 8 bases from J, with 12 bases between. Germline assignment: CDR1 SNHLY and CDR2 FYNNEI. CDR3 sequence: CASSSGGREKLFF. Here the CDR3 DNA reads TGTGCCAGCAGTTCCGGGGGGAGAGAAAAACTGTTTTTT.

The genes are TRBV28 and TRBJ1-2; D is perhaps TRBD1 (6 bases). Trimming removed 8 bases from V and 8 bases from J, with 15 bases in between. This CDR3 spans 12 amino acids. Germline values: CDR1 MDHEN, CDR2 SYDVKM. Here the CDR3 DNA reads TGTGCCAGCTGGGAGGGGGGGAAGGGCTACACCTTC. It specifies CASWEGGKGYTF.

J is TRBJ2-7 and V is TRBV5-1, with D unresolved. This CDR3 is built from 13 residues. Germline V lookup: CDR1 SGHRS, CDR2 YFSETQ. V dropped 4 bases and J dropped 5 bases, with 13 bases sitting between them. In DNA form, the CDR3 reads TGCGCCAGCAGCCCCGACTCGACGCACGAGCAGTACTTC. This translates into CASSPDSTHEQYF.

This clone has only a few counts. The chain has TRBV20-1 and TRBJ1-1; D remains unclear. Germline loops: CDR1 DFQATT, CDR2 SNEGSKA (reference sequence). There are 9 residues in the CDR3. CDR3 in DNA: TGCAGGCAGGTGGATGAAGCTTTCTTT. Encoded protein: CRQVDEAFF.

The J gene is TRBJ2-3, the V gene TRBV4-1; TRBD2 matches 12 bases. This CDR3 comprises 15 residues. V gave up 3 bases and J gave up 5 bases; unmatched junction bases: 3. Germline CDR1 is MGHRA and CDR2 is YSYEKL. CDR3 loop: CASSQPSGRVDTQYF. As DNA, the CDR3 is TGCGCCAGCAGCCAGCCTAGCGGGAGGGTAGATACGCAGTATTTT.

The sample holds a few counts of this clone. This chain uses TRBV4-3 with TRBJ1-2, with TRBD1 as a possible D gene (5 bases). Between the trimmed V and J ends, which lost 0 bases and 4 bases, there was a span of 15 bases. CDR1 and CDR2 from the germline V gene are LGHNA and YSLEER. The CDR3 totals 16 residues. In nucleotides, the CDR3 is TGCGCCAGCAGCCAAGATACGTCAGGGCTGGGCTATGGCTACACCTTC. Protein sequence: CASSQDTSGLGYGYTF.

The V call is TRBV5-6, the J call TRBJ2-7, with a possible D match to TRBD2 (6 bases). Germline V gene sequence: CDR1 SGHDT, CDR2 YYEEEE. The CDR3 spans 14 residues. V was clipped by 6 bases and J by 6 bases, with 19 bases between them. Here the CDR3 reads CASIRRGGFGEQYF. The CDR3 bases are TGTGCCAGCATCCGGAGGGGTGGCTTTGGCGAGCAGTACTTC.

The CDR3 bases are TGTGCCAGCAGCTTAGGTTTGCGGGAGAGGGGTACCTACAATGAGCAGTTCTTC. Its translation: CASSLGLRERGTYNEQFF. This chain joins TRBV7-8 and TRBJ2-1, with 7 positions matching TRBD2. The trim removed 1 base at V and 2 bases at J, leaving 11 bases unmatched. The germline V gene encodes CDR1 SGHVS and CDR2 FQNEAQ. This CDR3 is built from 18 residues.

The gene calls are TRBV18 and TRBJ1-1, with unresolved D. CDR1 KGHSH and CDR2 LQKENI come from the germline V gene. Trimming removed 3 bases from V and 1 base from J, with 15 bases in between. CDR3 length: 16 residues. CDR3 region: CASSPPPTTANTEAFF. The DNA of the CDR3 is TGTGCCAGCTCACCGCCACCAACAACAGCGAACACTGAAGCTTTCTTT.

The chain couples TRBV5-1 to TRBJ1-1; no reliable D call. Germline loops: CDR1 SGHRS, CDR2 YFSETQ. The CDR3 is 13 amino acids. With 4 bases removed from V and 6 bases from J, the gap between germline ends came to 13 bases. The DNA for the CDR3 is TGCGCCAGCAGCCTTTCAGCGAGCGCTGAAGCTTTCTTT. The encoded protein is CASSLSASAEAFF. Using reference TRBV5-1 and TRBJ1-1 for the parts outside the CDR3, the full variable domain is KAGVTQTPRYLIKTRGQQVTLSCSPISGHRSVSWYQQTPGQGLQFLFEYFSETQRNKGNFPGRFSGRQFSNSRSEMNVSTLELGDSALYLCASSLSASAEAFFGQGTRLTVV.

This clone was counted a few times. CDR3 bases: TGTGCCAGCAGCTTCCGGGGATCCTATGGCTACACCTTC. Its protein is CASSFRGSYGYTF. The V and J genes are TRBV5-4 and TRBJ1-2; D unclear. Trimming pared 2 bases from V and 4 bases from J, leaving 9 bases between. The CDR3 extends over 13 amino acids. From germline, CDR1 is SGHNT and CDR2 YYREEE (reference sequence).

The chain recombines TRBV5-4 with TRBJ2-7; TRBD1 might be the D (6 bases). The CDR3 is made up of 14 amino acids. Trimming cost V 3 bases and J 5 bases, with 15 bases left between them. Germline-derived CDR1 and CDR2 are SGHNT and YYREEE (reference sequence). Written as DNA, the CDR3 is TGTGCCAGCAGCTGGGGGCCGGATTCCCACGAGCAGTACTTC. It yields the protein CASSWGPDSHEQYF.

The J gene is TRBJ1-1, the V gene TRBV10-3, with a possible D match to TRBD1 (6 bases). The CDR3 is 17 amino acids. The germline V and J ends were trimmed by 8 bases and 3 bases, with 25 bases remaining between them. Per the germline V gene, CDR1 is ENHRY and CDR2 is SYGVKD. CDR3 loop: CAIGAGTQAGGDTEAFF. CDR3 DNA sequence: TGTGCCATCGGAGCCGGGACACAGGCCGGGGGGGACACTGAAGCTTTCTTT.

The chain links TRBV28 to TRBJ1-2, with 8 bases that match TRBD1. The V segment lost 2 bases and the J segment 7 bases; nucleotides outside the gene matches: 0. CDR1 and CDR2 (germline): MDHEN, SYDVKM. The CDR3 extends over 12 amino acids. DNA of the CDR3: TGTGCCAGCAGTTTAGGACAGGGTGGCTACACCTTC. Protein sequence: CASSLGQGGYTF.

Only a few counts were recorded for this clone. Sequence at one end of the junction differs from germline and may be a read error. CDR3 bases: TGCACCGTTGGGGCGGGGTCCCCCCTGGATACGCAGTATTTT. It translates to CTVGAGSPLDTQYF. The chain links TRBV29-1 to TRBJ2-3, with D maybe TRBD2 (6 bases). The germline CDR1 and CDR2 sequences are SQVTM and ANQGSEA. This CDR3 has 14 amino acids.

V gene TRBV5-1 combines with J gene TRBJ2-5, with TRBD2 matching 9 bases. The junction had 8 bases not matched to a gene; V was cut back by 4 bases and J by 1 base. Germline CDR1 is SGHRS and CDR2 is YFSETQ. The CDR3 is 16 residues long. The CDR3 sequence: CASSPIASGIQETQYF. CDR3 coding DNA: TGCGCCAGCAGCCCTATTGCTAGCGGGATCCAAGAGACCCAGTACTTC.

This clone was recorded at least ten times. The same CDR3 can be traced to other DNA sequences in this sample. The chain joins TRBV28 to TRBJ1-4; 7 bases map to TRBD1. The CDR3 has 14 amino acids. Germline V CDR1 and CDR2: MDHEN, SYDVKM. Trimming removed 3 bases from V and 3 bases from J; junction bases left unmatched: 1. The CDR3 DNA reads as TGTGCCAGCAGTTTTGGGACAGCTAATGAAAAACTGTTTTTT. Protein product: CASSFGTANEKLFF.

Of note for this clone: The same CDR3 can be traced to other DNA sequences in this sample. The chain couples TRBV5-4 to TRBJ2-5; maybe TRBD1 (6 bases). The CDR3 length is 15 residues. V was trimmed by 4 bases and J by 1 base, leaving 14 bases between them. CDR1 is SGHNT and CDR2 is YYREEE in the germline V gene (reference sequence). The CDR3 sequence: CASSTRQEIQETQYF. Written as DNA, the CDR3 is TGTGCCAGCAGCACCCGACAGGAGATCCAAGAGACCCAGTACTTC.

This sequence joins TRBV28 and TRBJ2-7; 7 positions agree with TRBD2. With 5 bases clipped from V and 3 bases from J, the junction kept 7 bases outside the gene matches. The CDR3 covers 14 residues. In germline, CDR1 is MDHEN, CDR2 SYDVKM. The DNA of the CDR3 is TGTGCCAGCAGTAAAAGCGGGAATCTCTACGAGCAGTACTTC. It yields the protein CASSKSGNLYEQYF.

The CDR3 reads CASSQAGNEQYF. The CDR3 DNA reads TGTGCCAGCAGCCAGGCAGGGAACGAGCAGTACTTC. The chain carries TRBV11-3 and TRBJ2-7; a possible D gene is TRBD1 (5 bases). The V end lost 5 bases, the J end lost 5 bases, and 10 bases lay between the germline ends. Germline V gene data show CDR1 as SGHNT and CDR2 as YENEEA. The CDR3 consists of 12 residues. The full variable domain, completed using reference TRBV11-3 and TRBJ2-7, is EAGVVQSPRYKIIEKKQPVAFWCNPISGHNTLYWYLQNLGQGPELLIRYENEEAVDDSQLPKDRFSAERLKGVDSTLKIQPAELGDSAVYLCASSQAGNEQYFGPGTRLTVT.

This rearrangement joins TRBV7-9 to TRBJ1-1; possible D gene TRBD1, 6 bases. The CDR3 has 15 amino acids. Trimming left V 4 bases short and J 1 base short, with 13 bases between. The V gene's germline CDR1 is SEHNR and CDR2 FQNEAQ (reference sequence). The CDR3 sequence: CASSSRGTANTEAFF. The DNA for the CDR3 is TGTGCCAGCAGCTCAAGGGGGACGGCGAACACTGAAGCTTTCTTT.

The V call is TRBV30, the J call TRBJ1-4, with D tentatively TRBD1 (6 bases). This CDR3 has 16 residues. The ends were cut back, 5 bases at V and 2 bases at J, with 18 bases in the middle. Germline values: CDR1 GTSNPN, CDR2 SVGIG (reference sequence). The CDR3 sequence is CAWRESRGLTNEKLFF. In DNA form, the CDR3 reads TGTGCCTGGCGCGAAAGCAGGGGCCTCACTAATGAAAAACTGTTTTTT. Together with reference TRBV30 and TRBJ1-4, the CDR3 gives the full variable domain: SQTIHQWPATLVQPVGSPLSLECTVEGTSNPNLYWYRQAAGRGLQLLFYSVGIGQISSEVPQNLSASRPQDRQFILSSKKLLLSDSGFYLCAWRESRGLTNEKLFFGSGTQLSVL.

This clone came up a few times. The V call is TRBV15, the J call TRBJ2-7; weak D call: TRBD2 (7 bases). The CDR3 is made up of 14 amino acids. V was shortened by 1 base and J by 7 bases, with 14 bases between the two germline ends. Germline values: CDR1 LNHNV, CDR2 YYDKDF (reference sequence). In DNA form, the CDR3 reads TGTGCCACCAGCAGAGTCGTGGGAGGGGGGGAGCAGTACTTC. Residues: CATSRVVGGGEQYF. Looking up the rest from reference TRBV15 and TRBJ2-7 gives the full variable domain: DAMVIQNPRYQVTQFGKPVTLSCSQTLNHNVMYWYQQKSSQAPKLLFHYYDKDFNNEADTPDNFQSRRPNTSFCFLDIRSPGLGDTAMYLCATSRVVGGGEQYFGPGTRLTVT.

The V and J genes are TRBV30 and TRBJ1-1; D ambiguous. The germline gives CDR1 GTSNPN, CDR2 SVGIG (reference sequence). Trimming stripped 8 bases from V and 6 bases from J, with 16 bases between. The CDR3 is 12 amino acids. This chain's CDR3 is CARSRGFAEAFF. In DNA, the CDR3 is TGTGCCCGGTCCCGAGGTTTTGCTGAAGCTTTCTTT.

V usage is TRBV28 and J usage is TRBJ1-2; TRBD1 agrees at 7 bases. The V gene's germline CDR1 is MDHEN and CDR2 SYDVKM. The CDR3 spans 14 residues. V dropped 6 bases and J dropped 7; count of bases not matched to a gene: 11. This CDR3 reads CASRPGQEMTGYTF. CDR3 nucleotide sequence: TGTGCCAGCAGACCAGGACAGGAGATGACTGGCTACACCTTC.